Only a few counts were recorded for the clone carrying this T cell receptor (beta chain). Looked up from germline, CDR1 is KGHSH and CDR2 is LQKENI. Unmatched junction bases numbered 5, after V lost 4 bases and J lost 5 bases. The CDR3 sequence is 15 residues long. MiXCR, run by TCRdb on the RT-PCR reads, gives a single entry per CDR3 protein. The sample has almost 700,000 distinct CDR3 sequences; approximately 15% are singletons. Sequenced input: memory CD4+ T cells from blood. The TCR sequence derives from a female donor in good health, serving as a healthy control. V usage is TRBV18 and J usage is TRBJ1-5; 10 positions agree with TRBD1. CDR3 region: CASSHSGTGDQPQHF. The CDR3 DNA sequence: TGTGCCAGCTCACATTCCGGGACAGGGGATCAGCCCCAGCATTTT.